The 25 T cell receptor beta chains reported below all come from one sample, sequenced in a study of T cell repertoires in cytomegalovirus infection. A single record per CDR3 protein comes from TCRdb applying MiXCR to the reads. The data contain about 360,000 distinct CDR3 sequences, around 18% of them singletons. The sequenced sample consisted of PBMCs. The receptors here all came from a human donor in good health (CMV status not recorded). Some clones in this sample may be carry-over from other donors' samples.

This clonotype was seen repeatedly, ten times or more. This sequence joins TRBV11-2 and TRBJ2-7, with D possibly TRBD2 on 6 matching bases. Trimming left V 5 bases short and J 3 bases short, with 11 bases between. Germline loops: CDR1 SGHAT, CDR2 FQNNGV. This CDR3 has 13 amino acids. Here the CDR3 DNA reads TGTGCCAGCAGCCCAAGGGGAGGCTACGAGCAGTACTTC. Translating it yields CASSPRGGYEQYF.

The V gene is TRBV20-1, the J gene TRBJ2-3; D possibly matches TRBD1 or TRBD2 (5 bases each). This CDR3 contains 16 residues. CDR1 is DFQATT and CDR2 is SNEGSKA in the germline V gene (reference sequence). Trimming pared 3 bases from V and 6 bases from J, leaving 22 bases between. The CDR3 sequence: CSARRARPGLRDTQYF. The DNA of the CDR3 is TGCAGTGCTAGGCGTGCCCGCCCGGGGCTCCGGGATACGCAGTATTTT.

This clonotype showed up many times. This chain uses TRBV6-5 with TRBJ2-3; D uncertain. This CDR3 is 14 amino acids long. The germline V and J ends were trimmed by 0 bases and 4 bases, with 8 bases remaining between them. Germline CDR1 is MNHEY and CDR2 is SVGAGI. This CDR3 reads CASSYSSSPDTQYF. CDR3 in DNA: TGTGCCAGCAGTTACTCGAGTAGCCCAGATACGCAGTATTTT.

J is TRBJ2-7 and V is TRBV7-2; the match to TRBD2 covers 9 bases. Germline assignment: CDR1 SGHTA and CDR2 FQGNSA. V lost 5 bases and J lost 4; bases outside the gene matches: 12. This CDR3 contains 16 residues. The CDR3 DNA is TGTGCCAGCAGCCAAAATAGCGGGAGTGCGGAGTACGAGCAGTACTTC. Protein sequence: CASSQNSGSAEYEQYF. Full variable domain (remainder filled in from reference TRBV7-2 and TRBJ2-7): GAGVSQSPSNKVTEKGKDVELRCDPISGHTALYWYRQSLGQGLEFLIYFQGNSAPDKSGLPSDRFSAERTGGSVSTLTIQRTQQEDSAVYLCASSQNSGSAEYEQYFGPGTRLTVT.

This clonotype has a handful of counts. V gene TRBV7-9 combines with J gene TRBJ1-1; D is perhaps TRBD1 (6 bases). The CDR3 runs to 14 residues. Germline loops: CDR1 SEHNR, CDR2 FQNEAQ (reference sequence). The V end was cut by 5 bases, the J end by 5 bases, with 15 bases between. The DNA for the CDR3 is TGTGCCAGCAGCCCCTACAGGGATATAACTGAAGCTTTCTTT. Encoded protein: CASSPYRDITEAFF.

This clonotype was counted a few times. The chain recombines TRBV6-1 with TRBJ2-2, with D unclear. Germline V gene data show CDR1 as MNHNS and CDR2 as SASEGT. The V end lost 6 bases, the J end lost 6 bases, and 11 bases lay between the germline ends. The CDR3 covers 13 residues. DNA for the CDR3: TGTGCCAGCAGGGGATATTTCGCCGGGGAGCTGTTTTTT. Its protein is CASRGYFAGELFF.

The chain combines TRBV11-2 with TRBJ2-3, with TRBD2 matching over 8 bases. The length of the CDR3 is 17 residues. Germline lookup yields CDR1 SGHAT and CDR2 FQNNGV. The trim removed 3 bases at V and 6 bases at J, leaving 14 bases unmatched. The CDR3 nucleotides are TGTGCCAGCAGCTTTCAGATGAGCGGGAGAGGGGAGGATACGCAGTATTTT. Encoded protein: CASSFQMSGRGEDTQYF.

The chain employs TRBV11-2 and TRBJ2-2; weak D call: TRBD1 (6 bases). The CDR3 extends over 15 amino acids. Germline V gives CDR1 SGHAT, CDR2 FQNNGV. Trimming pared 6 bases from V and 0 bases from J, leaving 11 bases between. The DNA for the CDR3 is TGTGCCAGCAGTTCCGGGACAACGAACACCGGGGAGCTGTTTTTT. Encoded protein: CASSSGTTNTGELFF. The full variable domain, rest sourced from reference TRBV11-2 and TRBJ2-2, is EAGVAQSPRYKIIEKRQSVAFWCNPISGHATLYWYQQILGQGPKLLIQFQNNGVVDDSQLPKDRFSAERLKGVDSTLKIQPAKLEDSAVYLCASSSGTTNTGELFFGEGSRLTVL.

This clonotype was seen a handful of times. The chain combines TRBV11-2 with TRBJ2-3; 10 nucleotides align to TRBD2. The germline V gene has CDR1 SGHAT and CDR2 FQNNGV. The V and J ends lost 5 bases and 0 bases, in that order; junction bases with no gene match: 5. CDR3 size: 16 residues. The CDR3 region is CASSLRGLASTDTQYF. Here the CDR3 DNA reads TGTGCCAGCAGCCTGCGGGGACTAGCGAGCACAGATACGCAGTATTTT.

This clonotype was recorded a few times. The chain has TRBV7-2 and TRBJ1-2; the match to TRBD1 covers 8 bases. V lost 8 bases to trimming and J lost 4 bases; unmatched junction nucleotides: 9. Germline CDR1 and CDR2: SGHTA and FQGNSA. The CDR3 is 14 amino acids. CDR3: CASQSRQGAYGYTF. The CDR3 coding sequence is TGTGCCAGCCAGTCCCGGCAGGGGGCCTATGGCTACACCTTC.

This clonotype was seen only a few times. The chain uses TRBV2 and TRBJ1-1, with D hard to call. The V gene's germline CDR1 is SNHLY and CDR2 FYNNEI. This CDR3 has 13 amino acids. V shed 7 bases and J shed 0 bases, with 9 bases lying between them. CDR3 DNA sequence: TGTGCCAGCATCAAGGATATGAACACTGAAGCTTTCTTT. It codes for CASIKDMNTEAFF.

This clonotype was counted between two and nine times. The chain has TRBV28 and TRBJ1-1; 9 bases fit TRBD1. This CDR3 comprises 16 residues. Germline V CDR1 and CDR2: MDHEN, SYDVKM. The J segment lost 4 bases and the V segment lost 1 base, leaving 7 bases of the junction unmatched. The CDR3 DNA reads as TGTGCCAGCAGTTTATTACAGGGGGCGCAGCGCACTGAAGCTTTCTTT. The encoded protein is CASSLLQGAQRTEAFF.

This clonotype was counted only a few times. This rearrangement joins TRBV19 to TRBJ2-4; TRBD2 agrees at 8 bases. Per the germline V gene, CDR1 is LNHDA and CDR2 is SQIVND (reference sequence). V gave up 6 bases and J gave up 0 bases; unmatched junction bases: 7. This CDR3 has 16 amino acids. This chain's CDR3 is CASSTSAGVAKNIQYF. As DNA, the CDR3 is TGTGCCAGTAGCACCTCAGCGGGAGTAGCCAAAAACATTCAGTACTTC.

The J gene is TRBJ2-1, the V gene TRBV7-9; 9 bases are shared with TRBD2. In germline, CDR1 is SEHNR, CDR2 FQNEAQ (reference sequence). The CDR3 has 17 amino acids. Trimming at V came to 5 bases and at J to 5 bases, leaving 13 bases not matched to a gene. The CDR3 region has the DNA TGTGCCAGCAGCCCCACCCTCGCGACTAGCGGCCACAATGAGCAGTTCTTC. Encoded protein: CASSPTLATSGHNEQFF.

This clonotype appeared many times. V and J are TRBV4-2 and TRBJ2-3; unclear D gene. The germline V gene encodes CDR1 LGHNA and CDR2 YNFKEQ. This CDR3 spans 14 amino acids. V was trimmed by 0 bases and J by 4 bases, leaving 8 bases between them. The chain's CDR3 is CASSQEPASDTQYF. In DNA form, the CDR3 reads TGTGCCAGCAGCCAAGAGCCAGCCTCAGATACGCAGTATTTT.

The gene calls are TRBV18 and TRBJ2-7, with D unresolved. This CDR3 spans 11 amino acids. V gave up 2 bases and J gave up 5 bases, with 4 bases separating them. The V gene's germline CDR1 is KGHSH and CDR2 LQKENI. This chain's CDR3 is CASSPGHEQYF. The CDR3 bases are TGTGCCAGCTCACCAGGTCACGAGCAGTACTTC. The whole variable domain, filled in from reference TRBV18 and TRBJ2-7, reads NAGVMQNPRHLVRRRGQEARLRCSPMKGHSHVYWYRQLPEEGLKFMVYLQKENIIDESGMPKERFSAEFPKEGPSILRIQQVVRGDSAAYFCASSPGHEQYFGPGTRLTVT.

This rearrangement joins TRBV6-6 to TRBJ1-3; D gene uncertain. CDR3 length: 17 residues. The germline CDR1 and CDR2 sequences are MNHNY and SVGAGI (reference sequence). V lost 0 bases to trimming and J lost 3 bases, with 15 bases between them. For the CDR3, the DNA is TGTGCCAGCAGTTACTCGGCAGCTTATCGGCATGGAAACACCATATATTTT. Protein: CASSYSAAYRHGNTIYF.

V and J are TRBV19 and TRBJ1-5; 7 bases line up with TRBD1. Germline V gene sequence: CDR1 LNHDA, CDR2 SQIVND (reference sequence). The CDR3 length is 15 residues. V dropped 0 bases and J dropped 7; count of bases not matched to a gene: 6. Here the CDR3 DNA reads TGTGCCAGTAGTATAGACGAGACAGGGATCCAGCCCCAGCATTTT. Translating it yields CASSIDETGIQPQHF.

This clonotype came up many times. The CDR3 nucleotides read TGTGCCAGCAGCTTAGTAGGGACGGGAGTATCCGATGAGCAGTTCTTC. This codes for CASSLVGTGVSDEQFF. The V and J genes are TRBV7-2 and TRBJ2-1, with D possibly being TRBD2 (6 bases). Trimming pared 1 base from V and 8 bases from J, leaving 18 bases between. This CDR3 spans 16 amino acids. Germline V gene lookup returns CDR1 SGHTA and CDR2 FQGNSA.

The CDR3 DNA reads TGTGCCAGCAGTGCTGAAGCCCCAGAGACCCAGTACTTC. Amino acid sequence: CASSAEAPETQYF. The V and J genes are TRBV2 and TRBJ2-5; D is unresolved. The CDR3 covers 13 residues. Germline values: CDR1 SNHLY, CDR2 FYNNEI. Trimming stripped 4 bases from V and 4 bases from J, with 10 bases between. The whole variable domain, filled in from reference TRBV2 and TRBJ2-5, reads EPEVTQTPSHQVTQMGQEVILRCVPISNHLYFYWYRQILGQKVEFLVSFYNNEISEKSEIFDDQFSVERPDGSNFTLKIRSTKLEDSAMYFCASSAEAPETQYFGPGTRLLVL.

The chain couples TRBV5-1 to TRBJ2-5; tentatively, D is TRBD2 (6 bases). Germline-derived CDR1 and CDR2 are SGHRS and YFSETQ. Trimming left V 2 bases short and J 4 bases short, with 15 bases between. CDR3 length equals 15 residues. In DNA, the CDR3 is TGCGCCAGCAGCTTTTTCTCGGGGGTCGGAGAGACCCAGTACTTC. Its translation is CASSFFSGVGETQYF.

V gene TRBV7-2 combines with J gene TRBJ1-3, with a tentative D call TRBD1 (6 bases). The germline V gene has CDR1 SGHTA and CDR2 FQGNSA. There are 16 residues in the CDR3. V was pared by 2 bases and J by 2 bases, with 13 bases between. CDR3 region: CASSLLRGATGNTIYF. The CDR3 coding sequence is TGTGCCAGCAGCTTACTTCGGGGGGCCACTGGAAACACCATATATTTT.

The chain carries TRBV4-2 and TRBJ1-5, with a possible D match to TRBD1 (6 bases). V lost 4 bases, J lost 0 bases, and 10 bases lay in between. From germline, CDR1 is LGHNA and CDR2 YNFKEQ. The CDR3 is made up of 15 amino acids. CDR3 region: CASSLDSSSNQPQHF. The CDR3 DNA reads as TGTGCCAGCAGCCTGGACAGCTCTAGCAATCAGCCCCAGCATTTT.

This clonotype was seen a handful of times. The V call is TRBV3-1, the J call TRBJ2-5, with D perhaps matching TRBD2 (6 bases). Per germline, CDR1 LGHDT and CDR2 YNNKEL (reference sequence). The CDR3 has 16 residues. V gave up 4 bases and J gave up 3 bases, with 18 bases separating them. CDR3 sequence reads: CASSLKGGKTEETQYF. Here the CDR3 DNA reads TGTGCCAGCAGCCTAAAGGGCGGGAAGACGGAAGAGACCCAGTACTTC.

The chain recombines TRBV5-6 with TRBJ2-7, with D hard to call. Trimming removed 1 base from V and 2 bases from J, with 13 bases in between. The germline gives CDR1 SGHDT, CDR2 YYEEEE. The CDR3 runs to 15 residues. CDR3 protein: CASSLSWVATYEQYF. In DNA, the CDR3 is TGTGCCAGCAGCTTGTCGTGGGTTGCTACCTACGAGCAGTACTTC.